This is a list of T cell receptor beta chains from one sample in a study of T cells after yellow fever vaccination. TCRdb reprocessed the 5' RACE reads with MiXCR, giving one entry per CDR3 protein. The profile shows 310,000 or so distinct CDR3 sequences, about 6.6% of them singletons. This specimen consisted of PBMCs, obtained more than 40 days after the first yellow fever vaccination. The source is a man aged 18 to 35 who received the YFV17D yellow fever vaccine. The conserved cysteine and the conserved F or W are not part of the CDR3 here.

>TRBJ2-1|15|TRBV5-4
ASSTRGALSSYNEQF
>TRBJ2-3|16|TRBV4-2
ASSLLWEAGGSTDTQY
>TRBJ1-2|12|TRBV29-1
SVEAGTGDYGYT
>TRBJ2-5|13|TRBV7-3
ASSLTGGVRETQY
>TRBJ2-1|12|TRBV2
ASSDRTGVNEQF
>TRBJ1-6|13|TRBV5-5
ASSHPRSYNSPLH
>TRBJ2-1|13|TRBV4-3
ASSQELSSMGEQF
>TRBJ2-3|13|TRBV27
ASSLRTPDTDTQY
>TRBJ2-3|15|TRBV20-1
SARSPGLAGHTDTQY
>TRBJ2-4|11|TRBV5-1
ASSLGALNIQY
>TRBJ1-1|15|TRBV9
ASSVAPWGRMNTEAF
>TRBJ2-7|11|TRBV7-9
ASSLVGRDRQY
>TRBJ1-4|13|TRBV5-1
ASSPGAAGHEKLF
>TRBJ2-3|13|TRBV29-1
SVVLGLGRTDTQY
>TRBJ2-3|14|TRBV9
ASSVTGTTNTDTQY
>TRBJ2-1|15|TRBV4-1
ASSRLEGRGPYNEQF
>TRBJ2-1|13|TRBV5-1
ASSLVAGRYNEQF
>TRBJ2-1|12|TRBV20-1
SARPYGSYNEQF
>TRBJ1-1|10|TRBV11-2
ASTPGGPEAF
>TRBJ1-5|15|TRBV6-1
ASTPSAGGEGNQPQH
>TRBJ2-3|13|TRBV3-1
ASSQGRVSLGTQY
>TRBJ1-4|13|TRBV9
ASSVAWGANEKLF
>TRBJ2-2|12|TRBV11-3
ASRTGGNTGELF
>TRBJ1-6|15|TRBV12-3/TRBV12-4
ASSLVWETGSGSPLH
>TRBJ2-3|9|TRBV30
AWEIGGTQY
>TRBJ1-1|13|TRBV14
ASSGTGVVSTEAF
>TRBJ1-4|10|TRBV7-9
ASSSATGGLF
>TRBJ2-5|11|TRBV6-2/TRBV6-3
ASARSRQETQY